A selection of T cell receptor beta chains follows, all from one sample in a study of T cell responses to AZD1222 COVID-19 vaccine. The data were produced by immunoSEQ multiplex PCR, yet TCRdb's version contains in-frame clones alone and is incomplete. The sample includes 65,000 or so clones, roughly 84% seen only once; the top ten take roughly 9.8%. The sequencing here drew on peripheral blood, taken on day 0 of AZD1222 vaccination. Source of these receptors: an adult in good health. Both conserved end residues are part of each CDR3. The D gene is left open where the match is weak. Clone size appears in some rows only: once, few, many, or a class for an expanded clone.

15	-	TRBV5-1	TRBJ1-2	-	TGCGCCAGCAGCTTGGACCCAACTTTAAACTATGGCTACACCTTC	CASSLDPTLNYGYTF
14	-	TRBV27	TRBJ1-4	once	TGTGCCAGCAGTTTATCGGGGTTCAATGAAAAACTGTTTTTT	CASSLSGFNEKLFF
15	-	TRBV9	TRBJ2-3	-	TGTGCCAGCAGCGTAGCCGGGGGGCGCACAGATACGCAGTATTTT	CASSVAGGRTDTQYF
11	-	TRBV28	TRBJ2-7	-	TGTGCCACCCTAGCCCTCAACGAGCAGTACTTC	CATLALNEQYF
15	-	TRBV7-2	TRBJ1-1	-	TGTGCCAGCAGCTTAGGTGGGGGGCTTAACACTGAAGCTTTCTTT	CASSLGGGLNTEAFF
18	-	TRBV19	TRBJ1-5	-	TGTGCCAGTAGTATAGATGGGGGCTTGGCAGATAGCAATCAGCCCCAGCATTTT	CASSIDGGLADSNQPQHF
14	TRBD1	TRBV6-5	TRBJ1-5	-	TGTGCCAGCAGCCCGGGACAGCTTAATCAGCCCCAGCATTTT	CASSPGQLNQPQHF
15	-	TRBV27	TRBJ1-6	-	TGTGCCAGCAGTTTTCGGGGGCAGTATAATTCACCCCTCCACTTT	CASSFRGQYNSPLHF
16	TRBD2	TRBV5-1	TRBJ2-5	once	TGCGCCAGCAGCGGGGCTAGCGGGGGCGGCGAGGAGACCCAGTACTTC	CASSGASGGGEETQYF
13	TRBD1	TRBV2	TRBJ1-2	-	TGTGCCAGCAGTGCAGGGGGTGACTATGGCTACACCTTC	CASSAGGDYGYTF
16	-	TRBV18	TRBJ2-1	-	TGTGCCAGCTCACCTCCGGGCGGACACTCCTACAATGAGCAGTTCTTC	CASSPPGGHSYNEQFF
15	-	TRBV2	TRBJ2-5	-	TGTGCCAGCAGTGGGGGGCCCTACGGAGGAGAGACCCAGTACTTC	CASSGGPYGGETQYF
13	-	TRBV28	TRBJ1-2	-	TGTGCCAGCAGGGAGGGGGGTAACTATGGCTACACCTTC	CASREGGNYGYTF
12	-	TRBV9	TRBJ2-3	-	TGTGCCAGCAGCCCAAACACAGATACGCAGTATTTT	CASSPNTDTQYF
15	-	TRBV19	TRBJ1-6	-	TGTGCCAGTACGGAGATTAGCTCCTATAATTCACCCCTCCACTTT	CASTEISSYNSPLHF
18	-	TRBV7-2	TRBJ1-5	-	TGTGCCAGCAGCTTAAAGGCCGGGACACCATATAGCAATCAGCCCCAGCATTTT	CASSLKAGTPYSNQPQHF
14	-	TRBV2	TRBJ1-1	-	TGTGCCAGCAGTTCTAGTTGGGGGCTCACTGAAGCTTTCTTT	CASSSSWGLTEAFF
10	-	TRBV21-1	TRBJ2-1	-	TGTGCCAGCACCACCTATGAGCAGTTCTTC	CASTTYEQFF
14	TRBD1	TRBV7-9	TRBJ2-1	-	TGTGCCAGCAGCAGGGACAGTTCATACAATGAGCAGTTCTTC	CASSRDSSYNEQFF
14	TRBD1	TRBV18	TRBJ1-2	-	TGTGCCAGCTCCTCAGGGGGTACGGACTATGGCTACACCTTC	CASSSGGTDYGYTF
15	-	TRBV30	TRBJ1-3	once	TGTGCCTGGGGCCCCGGTGCGGTTTCGGGAAACACCATATATTTT	CAWGPGAVSGNTIYF
16	-	TRBV5-6	TRBJ2-1	few	TGTGCCAGCAGCCCGGGTCCTAACCCCTCCTACAATGAGCAGTTCTTC	CASSPGPNPSYNEQFF
15	-	TRBV28	TRBJ1-5	-	TGTGCCAGCAGTCCCTTCGGGGGGGGTAATCAGCCCCAGCATTTT	CASSPFGGGNQPQHF